The 28 T cell receptor beta chains below were found in one sample sequenced in a study of T cells in Graves' hyperthyroidism and ophthalmopathy (dated by TCRdb to the late 2010s). Libraries were built with multiplex PCR. Sequencing was carried out with an Illumina HiSeq 2000. TCR beta CDR3 regions were amplified from RNA transcripts. The TCR CDR3 was subjected to a first round of RT-PCR using the HTBI primer set and the Qiagen OneStep RT-PCR kit. TCRdb itself trimmed the public reads at Q25 with fastp, ran MiXCR and retained productive beta chains. Merged by CDR3 protein, the rows form single entries marked with the most common genes and DNA. The sample yields 270,000 or so distinct CDR3 sequences; 20% to 30% were counted once. 20% to 30% of the sample is taken by the ten largest. The material sequenced was blood. These receptors originate from a man between 40 and 49 years old with Graves' hyperthyroidism that later progressed to Graves' ophthalmopathy.

The rearrangement joins TRBV11-2 to TRBJ2-5, with 7 bases matching TRBD1. After removal of 5 bases from V and 2 bases from J, the junction contained 5 bases not matched to a gene. The CDR3 has 14 amino acids. The germline gives CDR1 SGHAT, CDR2 FQNNGV. The CDR3 region is CASSPGDSQETQYF. CDR3 DNA: TGTGCCAGCAGCCCAGGGGACAGTCAAGAGACCCAGTACTTC.

The V and J genes are TRBV28 and TRBJ2-7; D remains unclear. Germline V gene lookup returns CDR1 MDHEN and CDR2 SYDVKM. Trimming stripped 5 bases from V and 2 bases from J, with 16 bases between. The CDR3 contains 15 residues. The DNA of the CDR3 is TGTGCCAGCAGTCCCAGTGGTTCTCCTACCTACGAGCAGTACTTC. Protein sequence: CASSPSGSPTYEQYF.

The chain couples TRBV6-1 to TRBJ1-2; 7 nucleotides align to TRBD1. This CDR3 is 16 amino acids long. CDR1 and CDR2 (germline): MNHNS, SASEGT. The V and J ends lost 9 bases and 5 bases, in that order; junction bases with no gene match: 18. CDR3 nucleotide sequence: TGTGCCAGTTCTACGATCGGGACAGCGGGTTCTTATGGCTACACCTTC. Protein: CASSTIGTAGSYGYTF.

This clonotype was observed at least ten times. The chain couples TRBV30 to TRBJ1-1; TRBD1 is a possible D gene (6 bases). Trimming took off 4 bases at V and 4 bases at J, with 13 bases between the two ends. This CDR3 has 13 amino acids. Germline V gene data show CDR1 as GTSNPN and CDR2 as SVGIG (reference sequence). The CDR3 nucleotides are TGTGCCTGGACTCAGGGGCGCGGCACTGAAGCTTTCTTT. Its protein is CAWTQGRGTEAFF.

This clonotype was detected many times. The chain joins TRBV27 to TRBJ1-3; D call uncertain. The CDR3 extends over 16 amino acids. From germline, CDR1 is MNHEY and CDR2 SMNVEV (reference sequence). Trimming shortened V by 2 bases and J by 0 bases, and 11 bases separated the two germline ends. CDR3 loop: CASSLGSGNSGNTIYF. The CDR3 DNA is TGTGCCAGCAGTTTAGGGTCGGGGAACTCTGGAAACACCATATATTTT.

At least ten counts were recorded for this clonotype. This chain links TRBV12-3 or TRBV12-4 with TRBJ1-1; D call uncertain. The CDR3 is 13 residues long. The ends were cut back, 3 bases at V and 3 bases at J, with 8 bases in the middle. The DNA of the CDR3 is TGTGCCAGCAGTTTTATAGGCGACACTGAAGCTTTCTTT. Its translation: CASSFIGDTEAFF.

This clonotype was detected many times. V and J are TRBV12-3 or TRBV12-4 and TRBJ1-2; D possibly corresponds to TRBD1 (6 bases). The CDR3 sequence is 13 residues long. The ends were cut back, 5 bases at V and 8 bases at J, with 15 bases in the middle. CDR3 in DNA: TGTGCCAGCAGTAACAGGGAAGCGGGAGGCTACACCTTC. This sequence encodes CASSNREAGGYTF.

This clonotype was seen ten or more times. The chain links TRBV5-1 to TRBJ2-7; D gene ambiguous. V lost 0 bases and J lost 3, with 19 bases in between. The CDR3 runs 17 residues. Germline lookup yields CDR1 SGHRS and CDR2 YFSETQ. Here the CDR3 DNA reads TGCGCCAGCAGCTTGGCTTTTCTGGCACAGAACAACTACGAGCAGTACTTC. It translates to CASSLAFLAQNNYEQYF. The variable domain in full, with the rest retrieved from reference TRBV5-1 and TRBJ2-7, is KAGVTQTPRYLIKTRGQQVTLSCSPISGHRSVSWYQQTPGQGLQFLFEYFSETQRNKGNFPGRFSGRQFSNSRSEMNVSTLELGDSALYLCASSLAFLAQNNYEQYFGPGTRLTVT.

This clonotype showed up many times. The chain is built from TRBV2 and TRBJ2-2; possibly TRBD2 for D (6 bases). The CDR3 extends over 14 amino acids. The germline V gene has CDR1 SNHLY and CDR2 FYNNEI. The V and J ends lost 4 bases and 2 bases respectively, with 8 bases between them. CDR3 loop: CASSGGTNTGELFF. In DNA form, the CDR3 reads TGTGCCAGCAGTGGCGGGACCAACACCGGGGAGCTGTTTTTT.

This clonotype was picked up many times. The chain joins TRBV12-5 to TRBJ2-5, with a tentative D call TRBD1 (5 bases). The CDR3 has 14 amino acids. Trimming stripped 1 base from V and 5 bases from J, with 11 bases between. Germline V gene sequence: CDR1 LGHNT, CDR2 FRNRAP. Here the CDR3 reads CASGLGTFGETQYF. The DNA of the CDR3 is TGTGCTAGTGGTTTGGGGACATTTGGGGAGACCCAGTACTTC. The whole variable domain, remainder taken from reference TRBV12-5 and TRBJ2-5, is DARVTQTPRHKVTEMGQEVTMRCQPILGHNTVFWYRQTMMQGLELLAYFRNRAPLDDSGMPKDRFSAEMPDATLATLKIQPSEPRDSAVYFCASGLGTFGETQYFGPGTRLLVL.

This clonotype was seen repeatedly, ten times or more. The V and J genes are TRBV12-5 and TRBJ2-7; D is unresolved. V lost 5 bases and J lost 3, with 14 bases in between. The length of the CDR3 is 14 residues. CDR1 and CDR2 (germline): LGHNT, FRNRAP. CDR3 in amino acids: CASGPGVSSYEQYF. The DNA of the CDR3 is TGTGCTAGTGGTCCCGGAGTATCAAGCTACGAGCAGTACTTC.

This clonotype was seen ten or more times. The chain is built from TRBV6-1 and TRBJ2-7, with 9 bases aligning to TRBD1. Losses at the gene ends were 5 bases for V and 4 bases for J; bases not matched to a gene: 6. Germline CDR1 MNHNS, CDR2 SASEGT. The CDR3 has 14 amino acids. The CDR3 sequence: CASSRDRVAYEQYF. CDR3 bases: TGTGCCAGCAGTAGGGACAGGGTTGCGTACGAGCAGTACTTC.

The table lists this clonotype with a count of one. The genes are TRBV27 and TRBJ1-3, with D hard to call. V dropped 0 bases and J dropped 3 bases, with 12 bases sitting between them. The CDR3 is 16 amino acids. Per the germline V gene, CDR1 is MNHEY and CDR2 is SMNVEV (reference sequence). For the CDR3, the DNA is TGTGCCAGCAGTTTATCAGGGCCCCCATTTGGAAACACCATATATTTT. Encoded protein: CASSLSGPPFGNTIYF.

The J gene is TRBJ2-7, the V gene TRBV6-1; 7 nucleotides agree with TRBD2. V dropped 7 bases and J dropped 3; count of bases not matched to a gene: 6. Germline values: CDR1 MNHNS, CDR2 SASEGT. The CDR3 length is 13 residues. CDR3 in DNA: TGTGCCAGCACAAAGCGGGACCTCTACGAGCAGTACTTC. This gives the protein CASTKRDLYEQYF.

This clonotype was observed at least ten times. The chain is built from TRBV11-2 and TRBJ1-1; 11 positions agree with TRBD1. CDR3 length equals 15 residues. Germline loops: CDR1 SGHAT, CDR2 FQNNGV. V lost 6 bases to trimming and J lost 4 bases; unmatched junction nucleotides: 7. The CDR3: CASSMTGTGGTEAFF. In DNA, the CDR3 is TGTGCCAGCAGTATGACCGGGACAGGGGGCACTGAAGCTTTCTTT.

V usage is TRBV2 and J usage is TRBJ2-7; 12 bases are shared with TRBD2. The V and J ends lost 4 bases and 6 bases, in that order; junction bases with no gene match: 4. This CDR3 is built from 14 residues. CDR1 is SNHLY and CDR2 is FYNNEI in the germline V gene. CDR3 in DNA: TGTGCCAGCAGTGCGCTAGCGGGAGGGAGCGAGCAGTACTTC. It is translated as CASSALAGGSEQYF.

This clonotype was seen only a few times. In DNA, the CDR3 is TGTGCCAGCAGCCGCGGTGATAGCGGGAGCGAGCAGTACTTC. The encoded protein is CASSRGDSGSEQYF. This chain connects TRBV3-1 to TRBJ2-7; 9 positions match TRBD2. Germline V CDR1 and CDR2: LGHDT, YNNKEL (reference sequence). This CDR3 has 14 residues. V lost 4 bases and J lost 6; bases outside the gene matches: 7.

This clonotype was recorded many times. This sequence joins TRBV14 and TRBJ1-1, with D unclear. This CDR3 region has 14 residues. Germline V gene lookup returns CDR1 SGHDN and CDR2 FVKESK. V was shortened by 8 bases and J by 0 bases, with 13 bases between the two germline ends. CDR3 amino acids: CASLPLGLNTEAFF. The CDR3 nucleotides are TGTGCCAGCCTTCCGCTGGGCCTGAACACTGAAGCTTTCTTT.

This clonotype was seen repeatedly, ten times or more. The chain is built from TRBV5-1 and TRBJ2-7; D may match TRBD1 or TRBD2 (6 bases each). Per germline, CDR1 SGHRS and CDR2 YFSETQ. V was pared by 2 bases and J by 5 bases, with 20 bases between. The CDR3 sequence is 16 residues long. In DNA form, the CDR3 reads TGCGCCAGCAGCTTACCTCGGGGGACACTGGCGAACGAGCAGTACTTC. This encodes CASSLPRGTLANEQYF.

This clonotype has at least ten counts. The chain joins TRBV6-5 to TRBJ2-5, with D maybe TRBD1 (5 bases). This CDR3 is 15 amino acids long. Trimming cost V 0 bases and J 0 bases, with 8 bases left between them. Germline lookup yields CDR1 MNHEY and CDR2 SVGAGI. The CDR3 spells CASSYSQGYQETQYF. As DNA, the CDR3 is TGTGCCAGCAGTTACTCTCAGGGCTACCAAGAGACCCAGTACTTC.

This clonotype was picked up many times. This chain joins TRBV24-1 and TRBJ1-2; 9 bases are a match to TRBD1. CDR3 length: 15 residues. V lost 4 bases and J lost 3; bases outside the gene matches: 5. The germline gives CDR1 KGHDR, CDR2 SFDVKD. This CDR3 reads CATSDTRTGDYGYTF. DNA of the CDR3: TGTGCCACCAGTGACACCCGGACAGGGGACTATGGCTACACCTTC.

CDR3 protein: CASRPGSSDEQYF. The CDR3 DNA sequence: TGTGCCAGCAGGCCAGGGTCCAGTGACGAGCAGTACTTC. The V gene is TRBV12-3 or TRBV12-4, the J gene TRBJ2-7, with a weak D call TRBD1 (5 bases). The CDR3 contains 13 residues. Trimming cost V 6 bases and J 5 bases, with 14 bases left between them.

This clonotype appeared many times. The rearrangement uses TRBV6-1 and TRBJ1-1, with a tentative D call TRBD1 (5 bases). The CDR3 has 16 amino acids. V was trimmed by 0 bases and J by 6 bases, leaving 17 bases between them. Germline assignment: CDR1 MNHNS and CDR2 SASEGT. This CDR3 is CASSEASLTGLSEAFF. CDR3 bases: TGTGCCAGCAGTGAAGCGAGTCTAACAGGACTTTCTGAAGCTTTCTTT.

The CDR3 bases are TGTGCCTGGAGTGTACTTGGGGGAACCTACGAGCAGTACTTC. It is translated as CAWSVLGGTYEQYF. The genes are TRBV30 and TRBJ2-7; tentatively, D is TRBD1 or TRBD2 (5 bases each). Germline V lookup: CDR1 GTSNPN, CDR2 SVGIG (reference sequence). Trimming cost V 0 bases and J 2 bases, with 11 bases left between them. This CDR3 has 14 amino acids.

This chain links TRBV20-1 with TRBJ2-7; TRBD1 aligns across 9 bases. The junction had 13 bases not matched to a gene; V was cut back by 6 bases and J by 4 bases. In germline, CDR1 is DFQATT, CDR2 SNEGSKA (reference sequence). The CDR3 length is 15 residues. The CDR3 region is CSARGPLDRGYEQYF. CDR3 nucleotide sequence: TGCAGTGCCAGGGGCCCGCTAGACAGGGGGTACGAGCAGTACTTC.

Many counts were recorded for this clonotype. The chain couples TRBV20-1 to TRBJ2-7, with D perhaps being TRBD1 or TRBD2 (5 bases each). The CDR3 is 14 residues long. Germline values: CDR1 DFQATT, CDR2 SNEGSKA (reference sequence). Between the trimmed V and J ends, which lost 3 bases and 3 bases, there was a span of 15 bases. CDR3 bases: TGCAGTGCTAGCCGTCGAGGGGCCAACTACGAGCAGTACTTC. This gives the protein CSASRRGANYEQYF.

This clonotype was detected ten times or more. The chain couples TRBV12-3 or TRBV12-4 to TRBJ2-7; D gene ambiguous. The CDR3 runs 11 residues. Trimming stripped 3 bases from V and 3 bases from J, with 3 bases between. CDR3 loop: CASSFNYEQYF. CDR3 DNA: TGTGCCAGCAGTTTCAACTACGAGCAGTACTTC.

This clonotype was seen at least ten times. Here the CDR3 DNA reads TGTGCCATACGAGGCCCAACCGAGGCCGGGGAGCTGTTTTTT. Protein sequence: CAIRGPTEAGELFF. The chain is built from TRBV24-1 and TRBJ2-2; no clear D. This CDR3 spans 14 amino acids. Per the germline V gene, CDR1 is KGHDR and CDR2 is SFDVKD. The germline V and J ends were trimmed by 11 bases and 6 bases, with 18 bases remaining between them.